Given below is one T cell receptor (beta chain) in context. This table comes from immunoSEQ multiplex PCR, and its TCRdb copy is limited to in-frame clones, with some not included. In the table there are about 52,000 clones, 80% to 85% of which are singletons. The entry originates in a study of OX40 agonist ivuxolimab in advanced cancers. CDR3 length: 15 residues. Germline-derived CDR1 and CDR2 are SGHTA and FQGNSA. The V and J ends lost 2 bases and 3 bases respectively, with 11 bases between them. The material was CD4+ or CD8+ T cells sorted from blood, obtained in a trial of the OX40 agonist ivuxolimab. This clonotype was sampled from an adult with an advanced solid tumor such as melanoma, head and neck, liver or kidney cancer. This chain uses TRBV7-2 with TRBJ1-3; D unresolved. CDR3 sequence reads: CASSLIEGGGNTIYF. CDR3 DNA sequence: TGTGCCAGCAGCTTAATTGAGGGTGGTGGAAACACCATATATTTT.